This entry lists 26 T cell receptor beta chains sequenced from one sample in a study of blood T cell repertoires in COVID-19 (TCRdb year 2020). Library preparation employed the immunoSEQ multiplex PCR assay. The clones in this table, taken by TCRdb from immuneACCESS, are in-frame only. Not every clone is retained; where verified, under half of the shortfall comes from an unresolved V gene, and the cause of the rest is unknown. For this sample the table gives approximately 90,000 clones, of which around 80% were detected only once. 20% to 25% of the sample rests with the top ten. The specimen sequenced was peripheral blood. The receptors were sampled from a man between 60 and 75 years old with acute or convalescent COVID-19.

DNA of the CDR3: TGCGCCAGCAGCCAATGGACAGAGGAGACCCAGTACTTC. It translates to CASSQWTEETQYF. The chain links TRBV4-1 to TRBJ2-5; TRBD1 is a possible D gene (6 bases). Deletions cut 2 bases from V and 5 bases from J, with 9 bases between. The CDR3 is 13 residues long. Germline CDR1 MGHRA, CDR2 YSYEKL.

V gene TRBV7-2 combines with J gene TRBJ2-7; D perhaps matches TRBD2 (6 bases). Germline CDR1 SGHTA, CDR2 FQGNSA. V was cut by 5 bases and J by 0 bases, with 11 bases left in between. The CDR3 length is 14 residues. The CDR3 is CASSLSGLSYEQYF. The CDR3, as DNA: TGTGCCAGCAGCCTCAGCGGGCTCTCCTACGAGCAGTACTTC.

The J gene is TRBJ2-5, the V gene TRBV28; 10 bases agree with TRBD2. The V gene end was trimmed by 7 bases and the J gene end by 2 bases; junction bases not matched to a gene: 4. The CDR3 is made up of 14 amino acids. The germline V gene encodes CDR1 MDHEN and CDR2 SYDVKM. This CDR3 is CASKASGGQETQYF. The CDR3 coding sequence is TGTGCCAGCAAAGCTAGCGGGGGACAAGAGACCCAGTACTTC.

This chain joins TRBV27 and TRBJ2-3; maybe TRBD1 (6 bases). V was clipped by 1 base and J by 2 bases, with 13 bases between them. The CDR3 runs 16 residues. Germline assignment: CDR1 MNHEY and CDR2 SMNVEV (reference sequence). CDR3 amino acids: CASSLYGRQATDTQYF. CDR3 bases: TGTGCCAGCAGTTTATATGGGAGACAGGCCACAGATACGCAGTATTTT.

In its sample, this clone was seen a few times. V and J are TRBV29-1 and TRBJ2-1, with D possibly TRBD2 on 6 matching bases. The CDR3 length is 14 residues. The germline V gene has CDR1 SQVTM and CDR2 ANQGSEA. V was shortened by 1 base and J by 4 bases, with 11 bases between the two germline ends. In DNA, the CDR3 is TGCAGCGTTGAAGGGGGGACTGGTTACAATGAGCAGTTCTTC. It encodes CSVEGGTGYNEQFF.

This clone has only one observation. The V and J genes are TRBV19 and TRBJ1-4, with D unclear. The V end lost 5 bases, the J end lost 8 bases, and 12 bases lay between the germline ends. This CDR3 is built from 13 residues. In germline, CDR1 is LNHDA, CDR2 SQIVND (reference sequence). In DNA, the CDR3 is TGTGCCAGTAGTGTCCGGGAAGGGGAAAAACTGTTTTTT. Translation: CASSVREGEKLFF. Variable domain in full (rest from reference TRBV19 and TRBJ1-4): DGGITQSPKYLFRKEGQNVTLSCEQNLNHDAMYWYRQDPGQGLRLIYYSQIVNDFQKGDIAEGYSVSREKKESFPLTVTSAQKNPTAFYLCASSVREGEKLFFGSGTQLSVL.

The chain combines TRBV3-1 (or the pseudogene TRBV3-2) with TRBJ2-1; D might be TRBD2 (7 bases). The germline V gene has CDR1 LGHDT and CDR2 YNNKEL (reference sequence). V lost 1 base and J 9 bases, leaving 16 bases between the germline ends. This CDR3 contains 15 residues. The chain's CDR3 is CASSQGGGNRGEQFF. Here the CDR3 DNA reads TGTGCCAGCAGCCAAGGGGGGGGCAACCGAGGTGAGCAGTTCTTC.

The chain links TRBV5-6 to TRBJ2-7, with D possibly matching TRBD2 (5 bases). The CDR3 length is 15 residues. The V gene lost 4 bases and the J gene lost 3 bases, with 17 bases spanning the gap. The germline V gene has CDR1 SGHDT and CDR2 YYEEEE. The CDR3, as DNA: TGTGCCAGCAGCCTCCGAGGGAGTTCATTCTACGAGCAGTACTTC. Protein product: CASSLRGSSFYEQYF.

In DNA form, the CDR3 reads TGCGCCAGCAGCCCAGGGACAGGGAATAATTCACCCCTCCACTTT. Protein: CASSPGTGNNSPLHF. The chain is built from TRBV5-1 and TRBJ1-6, with 9 bases fitting TRBD1. The ends lost 4 bases at V and 5 bases at J; junction bases unmatched: 4. Germline V lookup: CDR1 SGHRS, CDR2 YFSETQ. The length of the CDR3 is 15 residues.

This chain joins TRBV2 and TRBJ2-5; a weak D match, TRBD1 (7 bases). The germline V gene encodes CDR1 SNHLY and CDR2 FYNNEI. Trimming took 8 bases from V and 4 from J, leaving 14 bases between them. The CDR3 totals 13 residues. The CDR3 sequence is CASVRQGGETQYF. The CDR3 DNA sequence: TGTGCCAGCGTTCGACAGGGAGGAGAGACCCAGTACTTC.

The CDR3: CASRGHSSGNTIYF. The CDR3, as DNA: TGTGCCAGCAGGGGACACTCTTCTGGAAACACCATATATTTT. V is TRBV6-6 and J is TRBJ1-3, with a tentative D call TRBD1 (6 bases). V was trimmed by 6 bases and J by 1 base, leaving 10 bases between them. The CDR3 covers 14 residues. CDR1 is MNHNY and CDR2 is SVGAGI in the germline V gene (reference sequence).

The rearrangement uses TRBV9 and TRBJ2-7; tentatively, D is TRBD2 (5 bases). V dropped 4 bases and J dropped 5 bases, with 19 bases sitting between them. Looked up from germline, CDR1 is SGDLS and CDR2 is YYNGEE. The CDR3 length is 15 residues. The CDR3 region is CASSPQRVPLNEQYF. For the CDR3, the DNA is TGTGCCAGCAGCCCCCAGAGGGTCCCCCTCAACGAGCAGTACTTC. Supplemented by reference TRBV9 and TRBJ2-7, the full variable domain reads DSGVTQTPKHLITATGQRVTLRCSPRSGDLSVYWYQQSLDQGLQFLIQYYNGEERAKGNILERFSAQQFPDLHSELNLSSLELGDSALYFCASSPQRVPLNEQYFGPGTRLTVT.

The J gene is TRBJ1-1, the V gene TRBV27; D is possibly TRBD1 (5 bases). This CDR3 is 14 amino acids long. The V end lost 5 bases, the J end lost 1 base, and 11 bases lay between the germline ends. Looked up from germline, CDR1 is MNHEY and CDR2 is SMNVEV (reference sequence). The CDR3 region is CASSNGHSNTEAFF. CDR3 bases: TGTGCCAGCAGTAATGGACATTCGAACACTGAAGCTTTCTTT.

This chain joins TRBV3-1 (or the pseudogene TRBV3-2) and TRBJ1-2; a possible D gene is TRBD1 (5 bases). The CDR3 contains 15 residues. The V end was cut by 2 bases, the J end by 8 bases, with 18 bases between. Germline CDR1 and CDR2: LGHDT and YNNKEL (reference sequence). The DNA of the CDR3 is TGTGCCAGCAGCCAAACTGGGGCCCCAGGAGAGGGCTACACCTTC. Translating gives CASSQTGAPGEGYTF.

The V and J genes are TRBV5-1 and TRBJ2-2, with 9 bases that match TRBD1. CDR3 size: 17 residues. J lost 8 bases, V lost 8 bases, and 19 bases had no gene match. Germline V gene lookup returns CDR1 SGHRS and CDR2 YFSETQ. The CDR3 loop reads CARGTGLSKGIGGELFF. CDR3 bases: TGCGCCAGAGGGACAGGGTTGAGTAAGGGGATCGGTGGGGAGCTGTTTTTT.

The chain links TRBV3-1 (or the pseudogene TRBV3-2) to TRBJ1-2, with D maybe TRBD1 (5 bases). The germline gives CDR1 LGHDT, CDR2 YNNKEL (reference sequence). The CDR3 consists of 15 residues. Trimming stripped 6 bases from V and 8 bases from J, with 22 bases between. CDR3 residues: CASRRSAGYVEGYTF. Written as DNA, the CDR3 is TGTGCCAGCAGGCGGTCAGCAGGGTACGTTGAGGGCTACACCTTC.

This chain joins TRBV2 and TRBJ1-6, with 7 bases identical to TRBD1. Germline assignment: CDR1 SNHLY and CDR2 FYNNEI. Trimming cost V 5 bases and J 6 bases; bases outside gene matches: 7. This CDR3 comprises 15 residues. CDR3 region: CASSRIRDSNSPLHF. CDR3 DNA sequence: TGTGCCAGCAGTCGTATCCGGGACAGTAATTCACCCCTCCACTTT.

The V gene is TRBV30, the J gene TRBJ1-1; 8 bases line up with TRBD1. CDR1 and CDR2 (germline): GTSNPN, SVGIG (reference sequence). V shed 3 bases, J shed 2 bases, and the junction held 8 bases outside the gene matches. The CDR3 is 15 amino acids. This CDR3 is CAWRWTGTGNTEAFF. The CDR3 DNA is TGTGCCTGGAGATGGACCGGGACAGGAAACACTGAAGCTTTCTTT.

The genes are TRBV15 and TRBJ1-1, with TRBD1 matching 7 bases. The CDR3 length is 12 residues. Trimming at V came to 2 bases and at J to 11 bases, leaving 5 bases not matched to a gene. CDR1 and CDR2 from the germline V gene are LNHNV and YYDKDF (reference sequence). The CDR3: CATSRTGAEAFF. The CDR3 region has the DNA TGTGCCACCAGCAGAACAGGGGCGGAGGCTTTCTTT. The full variable domain, in which reference TRBV15 and TRBJ1-1 provide the parts outside the CDR3, is DAMVIQNPRYQVTQFGKPVTLSCSQTLNHNVMYWYQQKSSQAPKLLFHYYDKDFNNEADTPDNFQSRRPNTSFCFLDIRSPGLGDTAMYLCATSRTGAEAFFGQGTRLTVV.

The V call is TRBV6-1, the J call TRBJ1-4; 9 bases agree with TRBD1. CDR1 and CDR2 from the germline V gene are MNHNS and SASEGT. This CDR3 comprises 16 residues. V lost 3 bases, J lost 4 bases, and 6 bases stayed unmatched. The CDR3 DNA is TGTGCCAGCAGTGAGCACCGGGACAGGGTTAATGAAAAACTGTTTTTT. It yields the protein CASSEHRDRVNEKLFF.

This clone was counted between two and nine times. V usage is TRBV18 and J usage is TRBJ2-1; TRBD2 is a possible D gene (5 bases). This CDR3 has 13 amino acids. Deletions cut 2 bases from V and 5 bases from J, with 7 bases between. Germline CDR1 is KGHSH and CDR2 is LQKENI. The CDR3 region is CASSPSGDNEQFF. CDR3 DNA: TGTGCCAGCTCACCATCCGGGGACAATGAGCAGTTCTTC.

The rearrangement uses TRBV6-5 and TRBJ2-3, with D possibly being TRBD2 (6 bases). The ends were cut back, 5 bases at V and 5 bases at J, with 11 bases in the middle. Germline assignment: CDR1 MNHEY and CDR2 SVGAGI. The CDR3 has 13 amino acids. CDR3 sequence (DNA): TGTGCCAGCAGTCGCGGGACGGGAGATACGCAGTATTTT. Its translation: CASSRGTGDTQYF.

V usage is TRBV7-9 and J usage is TRBJ2-2; a possible D gene is TRBD1 (6 bases). Germline CDR1 is SEHNR and CDR2 is FQNEAQ (reference sequence). The CDR3 extends over 16 amino acids. Trimming pared 0 bases from V and 7 bases from J, leaving 15 bases between. CDR3 region: CASSLASPTGNGELFF. In nucleotides, the CDR3 is TGTGCCAGCAGCTTAGCGTCTCCCACAGGGAACGGGGAGCTGTTTTTT.

This clone was detected only a few times. This chain joins TRBV6-5 and TRBJ2-5; D gene uncertain. The CDR3 has 14 residues. Per the germline V gene, CDR1 is MNHEY and CDR2 is SVGAGI. V was trimmed by 2 bases and J by 5 bases, leaving 12 bases between them. The CDR3 region has the DNA TGTGCCAGCAGTTACGGCTTTAGCAGCGAGACCCAGTACTTC. This encodes CASSYGFSSETQYF.

The chain links TRBV29-1 to TRBJ2-5, with a weak D call TRBD2 (5 bases). The CDR3 runs 14 residues. Germline CDR1 SQVTM, CDR2 ANQGSEA. The ends were cut back, 1 base at V and 6 bases at J, with 15 bases in the middle. In DNA form, the CDR3 reads TGCAGCGTTGAAGGAGACTCGGGAAGAAAGACCCAGTACTTC. Translated, it gives CSVEGDSGRKTQYF.

The gene calls are TRBV28 and TRBJ1-6; 8 bases agree with TRBD1. Germline loops: CDR1 MDHEN, CDR2 SYDVKM. The CDR3 extends over 15 amino acids. Unmatched junction bases numbered 15, after V lost 6 bases and J lost 14 bases. The CDR3 loop is CASRPLDREEATLHF. CDR3 nucleotides: TGTGCCAGCAGACCCCTGGACAGGGAGGAAGCCACCCTCCACTTT.